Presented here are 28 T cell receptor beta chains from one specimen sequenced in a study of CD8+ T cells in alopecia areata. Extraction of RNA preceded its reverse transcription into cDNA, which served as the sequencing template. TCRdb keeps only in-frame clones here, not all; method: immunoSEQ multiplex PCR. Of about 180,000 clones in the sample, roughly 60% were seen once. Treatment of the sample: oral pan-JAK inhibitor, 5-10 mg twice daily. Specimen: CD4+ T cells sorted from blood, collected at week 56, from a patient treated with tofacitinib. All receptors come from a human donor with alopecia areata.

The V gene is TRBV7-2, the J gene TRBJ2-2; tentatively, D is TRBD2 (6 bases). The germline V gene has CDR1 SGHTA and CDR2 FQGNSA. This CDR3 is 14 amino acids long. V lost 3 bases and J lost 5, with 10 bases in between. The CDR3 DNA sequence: TGTGCCAGCAGCTTTAGCGGAGGTACCGGGGAGCTGTTTTTT. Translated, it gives CASSFSGGTGELFF.

The CDR3 sequence: CASSPADRLKDEQFF. Here the CDR3 DNA reads TGTGCCAGCAGCCCAGCGGACAGGTTAAAGGATGAGCAGTTCTTC. The chain uses TRBV2 and TRBJ2-1; 7 positions match TRBD1. Germline trimming cut 6 bases from V and 8 bases from J; bases unmatched to any gene: 13. Looked up from germline, CDR1 is SNHLY and CDR2 is FYNNEI. The CDR3 is made up of 15 amino acids.

In nucleotides, the CDR3 is TGTGCCTATCTGCCTTACGGCAGGGGAAGTGAAAAACTGTTTTTT. Its protein is CAYLPYGRGSEKLFF. The rearrangement joins TRBV30 to TRBJ1-4; possibly TRBD1 for D (6 bases). The CDR3 length is 15 residues. The V gene lost 7 bases and the J gene lost 7 bases, with 22 bases spanning the gap. Looked up from germline, CDR1 is GTSNPN and CDR2 is SVGIG (reference sequence).

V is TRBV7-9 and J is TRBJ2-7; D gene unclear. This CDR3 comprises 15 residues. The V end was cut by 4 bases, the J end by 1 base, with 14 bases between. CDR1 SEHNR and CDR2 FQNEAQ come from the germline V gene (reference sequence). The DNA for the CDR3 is TGTGCCAGCAGCTCCTCAGCTAGACGGTCCTACGAGCAGTACTTC. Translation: CASSSSARRSYEQYF.

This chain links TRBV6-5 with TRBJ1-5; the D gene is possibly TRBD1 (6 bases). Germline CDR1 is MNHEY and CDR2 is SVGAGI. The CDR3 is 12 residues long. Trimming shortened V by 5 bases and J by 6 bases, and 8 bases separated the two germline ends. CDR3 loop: CASSTRGQPQHF. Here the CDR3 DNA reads TGTGCCAGCAGTACCAGGGGTCAGCCCCAGCATTTT.

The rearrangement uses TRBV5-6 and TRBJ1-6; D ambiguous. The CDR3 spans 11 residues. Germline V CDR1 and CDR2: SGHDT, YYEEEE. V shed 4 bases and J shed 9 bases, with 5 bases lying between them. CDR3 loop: CASSGGSPLHF. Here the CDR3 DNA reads TGTGCCAGCAGCGGCGGTTCACCCCTCCACTTT.

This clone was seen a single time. The CDR3 reads CASSLGPTGPHEQYF. The CDR3 DNA reads TGTGCCAGCAGCCTAGGGCCCACAGGGCCCCACGAGCAGTACTTC. V gene TRBV7-6 combines with J gene TRBJ2-7; tentatively, D is TRBD1 (6 bases). V was pared by 5 bases and J by 5 bases, with 19 bases between. Germline CDR1 reads SGHVS; CDR2 reads FNYEAQ. This CDR3 has 15 amino acids.

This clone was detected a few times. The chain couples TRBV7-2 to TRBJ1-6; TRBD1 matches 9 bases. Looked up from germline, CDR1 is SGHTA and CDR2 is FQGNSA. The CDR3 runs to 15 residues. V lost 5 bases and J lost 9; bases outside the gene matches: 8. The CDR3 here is CASSPRDRVFSPLHF. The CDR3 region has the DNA TGTGCCAGCAGCCCCCGGGACAGGGTATTTTCACCCCTCCACTTT. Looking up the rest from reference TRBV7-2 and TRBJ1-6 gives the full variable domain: GAGVSQSPSNKVTEKGKDVELRCDPISGHTALYWYRQSLGQGLEFLIYFQGNSAPDKSGLPSDRFSAERTGGSVSTLTIQRTQQEDSAVYLCASSPRDRVFSPLHFGNGTRLTVT.

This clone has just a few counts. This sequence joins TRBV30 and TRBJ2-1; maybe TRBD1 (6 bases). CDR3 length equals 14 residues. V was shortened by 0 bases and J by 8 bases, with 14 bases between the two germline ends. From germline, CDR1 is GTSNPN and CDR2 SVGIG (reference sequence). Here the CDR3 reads CAWSVRGGLDEQFF. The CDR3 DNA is TGTGCCTGGAGTGTCAGGGGCGGTTTGGATGAGCAGTTCTTC.

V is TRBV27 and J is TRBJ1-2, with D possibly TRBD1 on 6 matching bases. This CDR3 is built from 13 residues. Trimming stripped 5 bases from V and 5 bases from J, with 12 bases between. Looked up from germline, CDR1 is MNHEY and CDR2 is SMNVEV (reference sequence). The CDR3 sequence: CASSPQGSYGYTF. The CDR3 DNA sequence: TGTGCCAGCAGTCCACAGGGTTCATATGGCTACACCTTC.

CDR3 bases: TGTGCCAGCAAGCTCGCGGGGGACCCCTACGAGCAGTACTTC. Its protein is CASKLAGDPYEQYF. J is TRBJ2-7 and V is TRBV5-6; 7 positions match TRBD2. V shed 6 bases, J shed 2 bases, and the junction held 8 bases outside the gene matches. The CDR3 has 14 residues. CDR1 is SGHDT and CDR2 is YYEEEE in the germline V gene.

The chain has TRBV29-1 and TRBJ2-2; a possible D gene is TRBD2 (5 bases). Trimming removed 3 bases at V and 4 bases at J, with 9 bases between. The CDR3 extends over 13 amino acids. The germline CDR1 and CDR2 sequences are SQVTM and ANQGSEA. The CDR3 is CSVDSSGTGELFF. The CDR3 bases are TGCAGCGTTGATTCCAGCGGCACCGGGGAGCTGTTTTTT.

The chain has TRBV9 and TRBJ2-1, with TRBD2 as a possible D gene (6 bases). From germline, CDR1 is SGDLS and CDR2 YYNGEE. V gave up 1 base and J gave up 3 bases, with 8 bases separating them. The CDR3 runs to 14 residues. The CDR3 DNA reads TGTGCCAGCAGCGTATCCGGGGGCTACAATGAGCAGTTCTTC. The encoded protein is CASSVSGGYNEQFF.

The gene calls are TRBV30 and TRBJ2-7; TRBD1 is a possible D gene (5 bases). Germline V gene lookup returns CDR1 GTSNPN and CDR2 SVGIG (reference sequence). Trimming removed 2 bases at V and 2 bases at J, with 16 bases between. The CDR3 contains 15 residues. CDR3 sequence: CAWSPLTAPTYEQYF. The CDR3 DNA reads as TGTGCCTGGAGTCCCCTGACAGCTCCCACCTACGAGCAGTACTTC. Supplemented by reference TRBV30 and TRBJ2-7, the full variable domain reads SQTIHQWPATLVQPVGSPLSLECTVEGTSNPNLYWYRQAAGRGLQLLFYSVGIGQISSEVPQNLSASRPQDRQFILSSKKLLLSDSGFYLCAWSPLTAPTYEQYFGPGTRLTVT.

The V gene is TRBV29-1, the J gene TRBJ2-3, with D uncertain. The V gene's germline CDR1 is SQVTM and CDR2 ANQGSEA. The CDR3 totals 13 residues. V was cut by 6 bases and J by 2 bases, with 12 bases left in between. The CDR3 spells CSVARRFTDTQYF. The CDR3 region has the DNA TGCAGCGTAGCGCGACGGTTCACAGATACGCAGTATTTT.

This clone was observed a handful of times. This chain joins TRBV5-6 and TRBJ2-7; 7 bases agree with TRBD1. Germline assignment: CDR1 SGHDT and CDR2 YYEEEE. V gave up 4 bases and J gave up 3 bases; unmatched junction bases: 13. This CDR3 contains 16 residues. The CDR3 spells CASSKGTANFFYEQYF. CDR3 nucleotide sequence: TGTGCCAGCAGCAAGGGGACAGCTAACTTTTTCTACGAGCAGTACTTC. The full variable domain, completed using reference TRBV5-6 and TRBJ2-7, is DAGVTQSPTHLIKTRGQQVTLRCSPKSGHDTVSWYQQALGQGPQFIFQYYEEEERQRGNFPDRFSGHQFPNYSSELNVNALLLGDSALYLCASSKGTANFFYEQYFGPGTRLTVT.

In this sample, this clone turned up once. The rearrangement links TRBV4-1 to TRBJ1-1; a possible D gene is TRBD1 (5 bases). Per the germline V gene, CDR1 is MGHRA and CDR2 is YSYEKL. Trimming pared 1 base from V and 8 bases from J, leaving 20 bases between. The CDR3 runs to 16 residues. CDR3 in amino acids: CASSQAPEGYVWEAFF. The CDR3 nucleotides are TGCGCCAGCAGCCAAGCCCCCGAGGGGTATGTGTGGGAAGCTTTCTTT.

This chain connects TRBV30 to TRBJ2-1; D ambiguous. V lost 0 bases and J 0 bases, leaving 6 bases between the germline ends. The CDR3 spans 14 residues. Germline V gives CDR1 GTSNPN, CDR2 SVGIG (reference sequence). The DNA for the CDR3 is TGTGCCTGGAGTGTCCCCAACTCCTACAATGAGCAGTTCTTC. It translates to CAWSVPNSYNEQFF. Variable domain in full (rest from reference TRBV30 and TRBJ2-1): SQTIHQWPATLVQPVGSPLSLECTVEGTSNPNLYWYRQAAGRGLQLLFYSVGIGQISSEVPQNLSASRPQDRQFILSSKKLLLSDSGFYLCAWSVPNSYNEQFFGPGTRLTVL.

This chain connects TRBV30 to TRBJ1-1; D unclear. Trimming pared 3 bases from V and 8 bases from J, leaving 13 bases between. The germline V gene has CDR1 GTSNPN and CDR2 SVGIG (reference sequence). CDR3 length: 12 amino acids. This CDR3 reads CAWSRPSTEAFF. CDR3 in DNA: TGTGCCTGGAGCCGACCGAGCACGGAAGCTTTCTTT.

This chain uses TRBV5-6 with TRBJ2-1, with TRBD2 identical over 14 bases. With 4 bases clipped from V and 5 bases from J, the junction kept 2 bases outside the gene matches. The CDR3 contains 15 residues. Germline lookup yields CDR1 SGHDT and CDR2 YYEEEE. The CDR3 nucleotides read TGTGCCAGCAGCACGGGACTAGCGGGAGACAATGAGCAGTTCTTC. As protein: CASSTGLAGDNEQFF.

CDR3 region: CASSPSPRLAQHF. As DNA, the CDR3 is TGTGCCAGCAGTCCCAGTCCCAGGCTGGCCCAGCATTTT. This chain connects TRBV27 to TRBJ1-5; D not certain. The V gene's germline CDR1 is MNHEY and CDR2 SMNVEV (reference sequence). Trimming took off 5 bases at V and 11 bases at J, with 16 bases between the two ends. This CDR3 region has 13 residues.

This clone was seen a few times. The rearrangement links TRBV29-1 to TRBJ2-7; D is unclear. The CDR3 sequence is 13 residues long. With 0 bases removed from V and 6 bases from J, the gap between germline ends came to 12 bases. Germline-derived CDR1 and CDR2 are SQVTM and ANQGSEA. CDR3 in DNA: TGCAGCGTTGAAGATCCAGGTAGTTCCGAGCAGTACTTC. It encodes CSVEDPGSSEQYF.

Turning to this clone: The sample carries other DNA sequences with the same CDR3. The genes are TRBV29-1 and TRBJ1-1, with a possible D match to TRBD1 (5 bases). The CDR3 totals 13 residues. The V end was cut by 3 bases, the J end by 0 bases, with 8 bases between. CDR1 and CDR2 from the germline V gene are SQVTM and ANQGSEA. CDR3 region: CSVEGRMNTEAFF. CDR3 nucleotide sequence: TGCAGCGTTGAGGGACGGATGAACACTGAAGCTTTCTTT.

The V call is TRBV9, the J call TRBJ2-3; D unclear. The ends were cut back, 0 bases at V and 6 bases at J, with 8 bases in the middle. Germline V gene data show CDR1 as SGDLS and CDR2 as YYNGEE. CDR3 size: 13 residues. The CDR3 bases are TGTGCCAGCAGCGTAGGACCCTTCGATACGCAGTATTTT. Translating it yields CASSVGPFDTQYF.

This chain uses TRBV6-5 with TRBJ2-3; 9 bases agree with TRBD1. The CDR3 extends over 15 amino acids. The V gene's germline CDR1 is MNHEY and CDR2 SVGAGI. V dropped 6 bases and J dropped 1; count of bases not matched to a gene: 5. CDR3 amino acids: CASRTQGARTDTQYF. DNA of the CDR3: TGTGCCAGCAGGACACAGGGGGCGCGCACAGATACGCAGTATTTT.

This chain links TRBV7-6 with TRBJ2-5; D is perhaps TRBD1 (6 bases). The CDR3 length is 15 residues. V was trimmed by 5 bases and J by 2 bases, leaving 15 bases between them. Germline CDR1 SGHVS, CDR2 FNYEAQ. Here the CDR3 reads CASSRTMDRQETQYF. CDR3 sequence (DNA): TGTGCCAGCAGCCGAACCATGGACAGACAAGAGACCCAGTACTTC.

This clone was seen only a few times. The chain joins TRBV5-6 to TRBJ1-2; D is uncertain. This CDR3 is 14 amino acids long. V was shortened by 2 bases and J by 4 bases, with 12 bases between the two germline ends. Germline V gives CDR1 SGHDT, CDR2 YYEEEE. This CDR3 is CASSFGRLGYGYTF. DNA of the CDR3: TGTGCCAGCAGCTTCGGCAGGCTAGGCTATGGCTACACCTTC. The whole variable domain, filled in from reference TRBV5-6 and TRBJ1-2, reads DAGVTQSPTHLIKTRGQQVTLRCSPKSGHDTVSWYQQALGQGPQFIFQYYEEEERQRGNFPDRFSGHQFPNYSSELNVNALLLGDSALYLCASSFGRLGYGYTFGSGTRLTVV.

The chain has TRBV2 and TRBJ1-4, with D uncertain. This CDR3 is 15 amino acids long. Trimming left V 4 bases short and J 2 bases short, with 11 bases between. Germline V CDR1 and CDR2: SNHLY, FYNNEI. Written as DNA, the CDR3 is TGTGCCAGCAGTGTCCAGGCTGGCACTAATGAAAAACTGTTTTTT. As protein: CASSVQAGTNEKLFF.